A selection of T cell receptor beta chains follows, all from one sample in a study of vaccination and CD4 T cells after COVID-19. No antigen is known for these receptors. TCRdb analysed the PCR reads with MiXCR anew, one entry per CDR3 protein. The sample has fewer than 7,500 distinct CDR3 sequences, approximately 70% seen once. Material for sequencing was CD4+ T cells from blood, cultured in vitro. The receptors shown here come from a human donor in good health. Both conserved end residues are part of each CDR3. Each record gives: V gene, D gene, clone size, CDR3 protein. D genes are given only for firm matches. Clone size appears in some rows only: once, few, many, or a class for an expanded clone.

v_gene: TRBV7-2
d_gene: NA
abundance: NA
CDR3aa: CASSLALSGNQPQHF

v_gene: TRBV23-1
d_gene: NA
abundance: NA
CDR3aa: CARNTGPYSNQPQHF

v_gene: TRBV6-1
d_gene: TRBD1
abundance: NA
CDR3aa: CASSITGTGIYEQYF

v_gene: TRBV27
d_gene: TRBD1
abundance: NA
CDR3aa: CASRTGTGVGYTF

v_gene: TRBV20-1
d_gene: TRBD1
abundance: NA
CDR3aa: CSARTGGSPKETQYF

v_gene: TRBV7-6
d_gene: NA
abundance: NA
CDR3aa: CASSFGQGGSPLHF

v_gene: TRBV24-1
d_gene: NA
abundance: few
CDR3aa: CATSDLSGNSNQPQHF

v_gene: TRBV7-9
d_gene: TRBD1
abundance: NA
CDR3aa: CASSFGDRGQETQYF

v_gene: TRBV7-2
d_gene: NA
abundance: NA
CDR3aa: CASSSRPQTGHGYTF

v_gene: TRBV9
d_gene: TRBD1
abundance: NA
CDR3aa: CASSALRGTTTNYGYTF

v_gene: TRBV7-5
d_gene: NA
abundance: NA
CDR3aa: CISVSEANLSGPQHF

v_gene: TRBV6-1
d_gene: NA
abundance: NA
CDR3aa: CASSEYVGFDQPQHF

v_gene: TRBV5-4
d_gene: NA
abundance: NA
CDR3aa: CASRTEPWFNYGYTF

v_gene: TRBV19
d_gene: NA
abundance: NA
CDR3aa: CASNMCKSFF

v_gene: TRBV7-6
d_gene: NA
abundance: NA
CDR3aa: CASSLRVSVGTDTQYF

v_gene: TRBV4-2
d_gene: NA
abundance: NA
CDR3aa: CASSYGVNYGYTF

v_gene: TRBV2
d_gene: NA
abundance: NA
CDR3aa: CASSLDSSNQPQHF

v_gene: TRBV7-9
d_gene: TRBD1
abundance: few
CDR3aa: CASRLGSGTGNSPLHF

v_gene: TRBV6-2/TRBV6-3
d_gene: NA
abundance: few
CDR3aa: CASSYASNYGYTF

v_gene: TRBV15
d_gene: NA
abundance: NA
CDR3aa: CATSSERNQPQHF

v_gene: TRBV19
d_gene: NA
abundance: NA
CDR3aa: CASRRQLTGRANYGYTF

v_gene: TRBV15
d_gene: NA
abundance: NA
CDR3aa: CATSRGQLYEQYF

v_gene: TRBV5-1
d_gene: NA
abundance: NA
CDR3aa: CASSLEGTLDGYTF

v_gene: TRBV11-3
d_gene: TRBD1
abundance: NA
CDR3aa: CASSLNRGRATGELFF

v_gene: TRBV6-2/TRBV6-3
d_gene: NA
abundance: NA
CDR3aa: CASSSSTTLRDIQHSPLHF

v_gene: TRBV20-1
d_gene: TRBD2
abundance: few
CDR3aa: CSAKTGRDIQYF

v_gene: TRBV7-8
d_gene: NA
abundance: NA
CDR3aa: CASSLARGAGGYTF

v_gene: TRBV12-3/TRBV12-4
d_gene: NA
abundance: NA
CDR3aa: CASSLGGEQYF

v_gene: TRBV6-1
d_gene: NA
abundance: NA
CDR3aa: CASTNSRGGNQPQHF

v_gene: TRBV4-3
d_gene: NA
abundance: NA
CDR3aa: CASSVRAEQPSYEQYF

v_gene: TRBV28
d_gene: TRBD1
abundance: NA
CDR3aa: CASSLGGQGGAFF

v_gene: TRBV10-2
d_gene: NA
abundance: NA
CDR3aa: CASSERRDPMNTEAFF